This T cell receptor (beta chain) was sequenced during a study of blood T cell repertoires in COVID-19. Sequencing was performed with immunoSEQ multiplex PCR; in TCRdb, only in-frame clones are kept and a portion is missing. The sample consists of 150,000 to 200,000 clones, roughly 80% of them appearing once. V gave up 7 bases and J gave up 0 bases, with 10 bases separating them. The CDR3 is 14 residues long. CDR1 and CDR2 (germline): LNHDA, SQIVND (reference sequence). Sequencing was done on a sample of peripheral blood. The receptor was derived from a man aged 55-75 years with acute or convalescent COVID-19. The chain recombines TRBV19 with TRBJ1-3; D perhaps matches TRBD1 (5 bases). In DNA, the CDR3 is TGTGCCAGTAATCCAGGACACTCTGGAAACACCATATATTTT. Translating gives CASNPGHSGNTIYF. The full variable domain, rest sourced from reference TRBV19 and TRBJ1-3, is DGGITQSPKYLFRKEGQNVTLSCEQNLNHDAMYWYRQDPGQGLRLIYYSQIVNDFQKGDIAEGYSVSREKKESFPLTVTSAQKNPTAFYLCASNPGHSGNTIYFGEGSWLTVV.